Below, 17 T cell receptor beta chains from the same sample are listed, as sequenced in a study of cytomegalovirus exposure and HLA in healthy donors. This PCR relied on a set of 60 Vbeta primers and 13 Jbeta primers. Sequencing used immunoSEQ multiplex PCR; TCRdb keeps in-frame clones, though not all of them. The sample consists of over 120,000 clones, about 84% of them appearing once. Sample: PBMCs. The receptors here all came from a man aged 50 to 59 in good health and CMV-seronegative.

The chain is built from TRBV6-6 and TRBJ2-3, with D possibly matching TRBD2 (6 bases). The length of the CDR3 is 16 residues. V was cut by 2 bases and J by 2 bases, with 14 bases left in between. Germline CDR1 MNHNY, CDR2 SVGAGI (reference sequence). CDR3 protein: CASSYGGSGDTDTQYF. As DNA, the CDR3 is TGTGCCAGCAGTTACGGAGGTAGCGGTGACACAGATACGCAGTATTTT.

In DNA form, the CDR3 reads TGTGCCAGCACCATGAGGACTAGCGGTCGGACCGGGGAGCTGTTTTTT. It codes for CASTMRTSGRTGELFF. The rearrangement links TRBV7-2 to TRBJ2-2, with 10 bases that match TRBD2. V lost 7 bases to trimming and J lost 5 bases; unmatched junction nucleotides: 10. The CDR3 contains 16 residues. In germline, CDR1 is SGHTA, CDR2 FQGNSA.

The chain links TRBV5-1 to TRBJ2-3; 9 nucleotides line up with TRBD1. Germline CDR1 and CDR2: SGHRS and YFSETQ. The length of the CDR3 is 15 residues. V gave up 3 bases and J gave up 2 bases; unmatched junction bases: 4. CDR3 sequence: CASSSDRGDTDTQYF. CDR3 coding DNA: TGCGCCAGCAGCTCTGACAGGGGGGACACAGATACGCAGTATTTT.

This clone was recorded a few times. V gene TRBV27 combines with J gene TRBJ1-5; no firm D call. V was shortened by 1 base and J by 2 bases, with 9 bases between the two germline ends. CDR3 length: 15 residues. In germline, CDR1 is MNHEY, CDR2 SMNVEV (reference sequence). This chain's CDR3 is CASSLFPGGNQPQHF. CDR3 bases: TGTGCCAGCAGTTTATTCCCCGGGGGCAATCAGCCCCAGCATTTT.

This clone showed up just once. This chain joins TRBV14 and TRBJ2-3, with D hard to call. CDR1 is SGHDN, CDR2 FVKESK, per germline. This CDR3 is 14 amino acids long. V lost 1 base and J 1 base, leaving 6 bases between the germline ends. Here the CDR3 DNA reads TGTGCCAGCAGCCAAGCCCTCCGCACAGATACGCAGTATTTT. Its protein product is CASSQALRTDTQYF. The variable domain in full, with the rest retrieved from reference TRBV14 and TRBJ2-3, is EAGVTQFPSHSVIEKGQTVTLRCDPISGHDNLYWYRRVMGKEIKFLLHFVKESKQDESGMPNNRFLAERTGGTYSTLKVQPAELEDSGVYFCASSQALRTDTQYFGPGTRLTVL.

This clone was detected once. CDR3 DNA sequence: TGTGCCAGCAGTCCCCTAGCGGGGAAATACAATGAGCAGTTCTTC. This translates into CASSPLAGKYNEQFF. This rearrangement joins TRBV7-7 to TRBJ2-1, with TRBD2 matching 9 bases. CDR1 SSHAT and CDR2 FNYEAQ come from the germline V gene (reference sequence). The CDR3 is made up of 15 amino acids. Unmatched junction bases numbered 7, after V lost 6 bases and J lost 4 bases.

J is TRBJ1-6 and V is TRBV30, with TRBD1 matching over 9 bases. The germline V gene encodes CDR1 GTSNPN and CDR2 SVGIG (reference sequence). J was trimmed by 5 bases and V by 1 base; bases with no gene match: 15. This CDR3 is 19 amino acids long. CDR3 in amino acids: CAWSGGTGLGLLNNSPLHF. CDR3 sequence (DNA): TGTGCCTGGAGTGGTGGGACAGGGTTGGGTCTCTTAAATAATTCACCCCTCCACTTT.

This clone was seen a handful of times. The V call is TRBV5-5, the J call TRBJ1-1; D is unclear. V shed 0 bases and J shed 0 bases, with 9 bases lying between them. CDR1 is SGHKS, CDR2 YYEKEE, per germline (reference sequence). The CDR3 loop spans 15 amino acids. CDR3 loop: CASSLVAGMNTEAFF. For the CDR3, the DNA is TGTGCCAGCAGCTTGGTAGCGGGGATGAACACTGAAGCTTTCTTT. Supplemented by reference TRBV5-5 and TRBJ1-1, the full variable domain reads DAGVTQSPTHLIKTRGQQVTLRCSPISGHKSVSWYQQVLGQGPQFIFQYYEKEERGRGNFPDRFSARQFPNYSSELNVNALLLGDSALYLCASSLVAGMNTEAFFGQGTRLTVV.

The chain carries TRBV30 and TRBJ1-2; D is unclear. Germline V CDR1 and CDR2: GTSNPN, SVGIG (reference sequence). CDR3 size: 13 residues. Deletions cut 0 bases from V and 8 bases from J, with 13 bases between. As DNA, the CDR3 is TGTGCCTGGAGTGTATCAGGTCTTTGGGGCTACACCTTC. Translated: CAWSVSGLWGYTF. The variable domain in full, completed from reference TRBV30 and TRBJ1-2, reads SQTIHQWPATLVQPVGSPLSLECTVEGTSNPNLYWYRQAAGRGLQLLFYSVGIGQISSEVPQNLSASRPQDRQFILSSKKLLLSDSGFYLCAWSVSGLWGYTFGSGTRLTVV.

The chain employs TRBV19 and TRBJ1-1; D ambiguous. With 10 bases removed from V and 3 bases from J, the gap between germline ends came to 18 bases. CDR1 is LNHDA, CDR2 SQIVND, per germline (reference sequence). CDR3 length: 14 amino acids. This CDR3 is CATKSSRRDTEAFF. The CDR3 nucleotides are TGTGCCACAAAAAGTTCCAGGCGGGACACTGAAGCTTTCTTT.

This clone was seen more than once but under ten times. Other DNA sequences in the same sample also yield this CDR3. V is TRBV6-1 and J is TRBJ2-7, with TRBD1 matching 9 bases. CDR3 size: 14 residues. The trim removed 6 bases at V and 7 bases at J, leaving 10 bases unmatched. CDR1 MNHNS and CDR2 SASEGT come from the germline V gene. The CDR3 sequence: CASRAQGAPGEQYF. The CDR3 DNA follows: TGTGCCAGCAGGGCACAGGGGGCGCCGGGAGAGCAGTACTTC.

The rearrangement joins TRBV11-3 to TRBJ2-5; the match to TRBD2 covers 8 bases. With V trimmed by 1 base and J by 4 bases, 5 bases remained unmatched. The CDR3 covers 15 residues. Per the germline V gene, CDR1 is SGHNT and CDR2 is YENEEA. As DNA, the CDR3 is TGTGCCAGCAGCTTAGCGGGGGGGACCTCAGAGACCCAGTACTTC. Its translation is CASSLAGGTSETQYF.

This clone was observed once. The chain employs TRBV5-1 and TRBJ2-5; 7 bases agree with TRBD1. This CDR3 contains 14 residues. V was clipped by 9 bases and J by 5 bases; unmatched bases: 13. CDR1 SGHRS and CDR2 YFSETQ come from the germline V gene. The CDR3 spells CATYRGLSMETQYF. The CDR3 DNA follows: TGCGCCACTTACAGGGGTTTATCTATGGAGACCCAGTACTTC.

V gene TRBV30 combines with J gene TRBJ1-1; 8 bases match TRBD1. V lost 2 bases, J lost 3 bases, and 5 bases stayed unmatched. The CDR3 length is 14 residues. Germline-derived CDR1 and CDR2 are GTSNPN and SVGIG (reference sequence). The DNA for the CDR3 is TGTGCCTGGAGTCTCCAGGGGGCTCACACTGAAGCTTTCTTT. It yields the protein CAWSLQGAHTEAFF.

The chain couples TRBV25-1 to TRBJ2-5; 11 bases match TRBD1. CDR3 length: 18 residues. The junction had 15 bases not matched to a gene; V was cut back by 3 bases and J by 6 bases. Germline CDR1 and CDR2: MGHDK and SYGVNS. CDR3 loop: CASSDSSRWTGGVQTQYF. The CDR3 nucleotides are TGTGCCAGCAGTGATTCTTCCCGCTGGACAGGGGGCGTGCAGACCCAGTACTTC.

V and J are TRBV19 and TRBJ1-1; TRBD1 matches 8 bases. Trimming cost V 5 bases and J 1 base; bases outside gene matches: 6. The CDR3 is made up of 15 amino acids. Germline CDR1 and CDR2: LNHDA and SQIVND (reference sequence). The CDR3: CASSPTGTGNTEAFF. The CDR3, as DNA: TGTGCCAGTAGTCCTACCGGGACAGGGAACACTGAAGCTTTCTTT.

The V gene is TRBV29-1, the J gene TRBJ1-1; D not certain. The CDR3 covers 14 residues. Germline V gene sequence: CDR1 SQVTM, CDR2 ANQGSEA. V was cut by 4 bases and J by 1 base, with 13 bases left in between. The chain's CDR3 is CSVGGLWGNTEAFF. CDR3 DNA sequence: TGCAGCGTTGGAGGGCTTTGGGGGAACACTGAAGCTTTCTTT.